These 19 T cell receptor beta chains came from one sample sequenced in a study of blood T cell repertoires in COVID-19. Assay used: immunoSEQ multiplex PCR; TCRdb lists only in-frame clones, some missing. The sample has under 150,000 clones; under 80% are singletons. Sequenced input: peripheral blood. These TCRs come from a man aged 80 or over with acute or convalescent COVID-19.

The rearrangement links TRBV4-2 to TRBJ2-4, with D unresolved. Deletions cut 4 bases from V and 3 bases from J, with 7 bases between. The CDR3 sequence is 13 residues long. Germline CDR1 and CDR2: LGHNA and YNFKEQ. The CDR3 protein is CASSPESKNIQYF. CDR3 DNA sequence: TGTGCCAGCAGCCCCGAGAGCAAAAACATTCAGTACTTC.

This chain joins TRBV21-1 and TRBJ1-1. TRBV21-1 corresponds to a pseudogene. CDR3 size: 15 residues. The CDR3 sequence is CASSNLGVRNTEAFF. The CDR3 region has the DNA TGTGCCAGCAGCAATCTCGGGGTGAGGAACACTGAAGCTTTCTTT.

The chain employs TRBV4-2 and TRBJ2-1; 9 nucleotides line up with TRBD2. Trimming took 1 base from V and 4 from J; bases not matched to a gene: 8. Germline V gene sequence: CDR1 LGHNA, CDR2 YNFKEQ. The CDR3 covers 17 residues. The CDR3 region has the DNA TGTGCCAGCAGCCAAGGAGGTGGAGCGGGGGGATACAATGAGCAGTTCTTC. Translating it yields CASSQGGGAGGYNEQFF.

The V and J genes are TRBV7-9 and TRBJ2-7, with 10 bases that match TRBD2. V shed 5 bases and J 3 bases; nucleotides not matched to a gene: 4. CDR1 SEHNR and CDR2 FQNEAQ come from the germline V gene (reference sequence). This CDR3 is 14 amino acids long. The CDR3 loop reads CASSVTSGVYEQYF. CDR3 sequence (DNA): TGTGCCAGCAGCGTCACTAGCGGGGTCTACGAGCAGTACTTC.

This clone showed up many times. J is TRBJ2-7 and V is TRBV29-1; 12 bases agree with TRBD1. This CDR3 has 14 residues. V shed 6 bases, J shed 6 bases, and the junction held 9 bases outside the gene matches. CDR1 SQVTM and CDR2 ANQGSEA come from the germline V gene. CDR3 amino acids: CSVVRDRGHGEQYF. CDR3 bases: TGCAGCGTCGTCCGGGACAGGGGGCATGGCGAGCAGTACTTC.

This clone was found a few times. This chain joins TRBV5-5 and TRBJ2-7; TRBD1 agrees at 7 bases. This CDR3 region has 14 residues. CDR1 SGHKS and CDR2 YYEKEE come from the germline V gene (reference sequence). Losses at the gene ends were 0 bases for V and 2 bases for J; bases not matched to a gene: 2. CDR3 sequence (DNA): TGTGCCAGCAGCTTGGAAGGACAGGCCTACGAGCAGTACTTC. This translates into CASSLEGQAYEQYF.

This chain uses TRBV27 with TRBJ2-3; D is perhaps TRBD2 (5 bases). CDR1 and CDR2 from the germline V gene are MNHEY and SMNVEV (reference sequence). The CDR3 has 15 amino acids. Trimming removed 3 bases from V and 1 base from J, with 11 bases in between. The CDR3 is CASSFAGSGTDTQYF. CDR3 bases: TGTGCCAGCAGTTTCGCGGGCTCGGGCACAGATACGCAGTATTTT.

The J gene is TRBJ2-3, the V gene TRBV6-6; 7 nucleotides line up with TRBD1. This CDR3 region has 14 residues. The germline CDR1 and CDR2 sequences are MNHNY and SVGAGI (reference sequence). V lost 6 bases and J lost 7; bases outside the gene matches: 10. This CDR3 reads CASSGQADLYTQYF. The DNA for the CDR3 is TGTGCCAGCAGCGGACAGGCCGATTTATATACGCAGTATTTT.

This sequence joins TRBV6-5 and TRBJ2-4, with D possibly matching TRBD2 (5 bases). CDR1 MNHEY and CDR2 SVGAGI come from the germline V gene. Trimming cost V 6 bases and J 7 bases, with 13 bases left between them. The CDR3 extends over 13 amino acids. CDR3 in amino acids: CASSPRGVNIQYF. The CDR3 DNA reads TGTGCCAGCAGCCCCCGGGGTGTTAACATTCAGTACTTC.

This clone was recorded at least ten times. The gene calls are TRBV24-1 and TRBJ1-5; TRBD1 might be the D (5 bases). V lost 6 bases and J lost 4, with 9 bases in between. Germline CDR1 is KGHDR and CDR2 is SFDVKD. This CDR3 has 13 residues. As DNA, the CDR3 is TGTGCCACCAGTTATGCAGGGAATCAGCCCCAGCATTTT. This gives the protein CATSYAGNQPQHF.

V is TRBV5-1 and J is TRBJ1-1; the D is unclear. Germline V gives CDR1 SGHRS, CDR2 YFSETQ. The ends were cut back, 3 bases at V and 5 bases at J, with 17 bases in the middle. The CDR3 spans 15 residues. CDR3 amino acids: CASSSEEGRRTEAFF. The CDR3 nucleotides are TGCGCCAGCAGCTCCGAAGAGGGAAGAAGAACTGAAGCTTTCTTT.

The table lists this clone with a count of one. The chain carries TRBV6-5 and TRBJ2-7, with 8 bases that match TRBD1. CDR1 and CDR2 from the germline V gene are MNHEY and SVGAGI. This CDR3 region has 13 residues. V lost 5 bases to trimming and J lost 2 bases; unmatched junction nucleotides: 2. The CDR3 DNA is TGTGCCAGCAGTCCGACAGGGGCCTACGAGCAGTACTTC. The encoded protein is CASSPTGAYEQYF.

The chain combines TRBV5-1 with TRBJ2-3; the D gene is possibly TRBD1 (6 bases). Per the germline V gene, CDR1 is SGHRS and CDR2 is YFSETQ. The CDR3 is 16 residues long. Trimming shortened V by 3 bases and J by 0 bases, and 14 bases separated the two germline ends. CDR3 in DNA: TGCGCCAGCAGCTCAACTAGACAGGCTAGCACAGATACGCAGTATTTT. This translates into CASSSTRQASTDTQYF.

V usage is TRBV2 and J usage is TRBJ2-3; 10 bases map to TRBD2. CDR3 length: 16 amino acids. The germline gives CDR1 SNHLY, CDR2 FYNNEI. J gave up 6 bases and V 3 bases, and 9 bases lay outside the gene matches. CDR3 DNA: TGTGCCAGCAGTGACTTGAGCGGGGGGGCCGGGGATACGCAGTATTTT. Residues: CASSDLSGGAGDTQYF.

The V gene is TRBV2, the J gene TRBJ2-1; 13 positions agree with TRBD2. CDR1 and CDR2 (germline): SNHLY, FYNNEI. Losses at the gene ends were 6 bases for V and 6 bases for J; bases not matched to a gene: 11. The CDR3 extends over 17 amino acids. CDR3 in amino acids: CASSRLAGGELFNEQFF. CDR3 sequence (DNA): TGTGCCAGCAGCCGACTAGCGGGGGGAGAACTTTTCAATGAGCAGTTCTTC.

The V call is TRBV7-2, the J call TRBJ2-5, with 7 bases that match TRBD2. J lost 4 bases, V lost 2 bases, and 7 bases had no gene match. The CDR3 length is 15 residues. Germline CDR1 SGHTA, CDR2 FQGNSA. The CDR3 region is CASSLLTSEVETQYF. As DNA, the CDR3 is TGTGCCAGCAGCTTACTAACTAGCGAGGTAGAGACCCAGTACTTC.

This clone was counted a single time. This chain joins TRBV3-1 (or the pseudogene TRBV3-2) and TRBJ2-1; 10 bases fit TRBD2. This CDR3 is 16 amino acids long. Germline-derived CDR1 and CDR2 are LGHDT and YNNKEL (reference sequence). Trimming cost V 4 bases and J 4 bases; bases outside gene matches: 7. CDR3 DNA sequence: TGTGCCAGCAGCCTGCGACTAGCGGGTGGGTACAATGAGCAGTTCTTC. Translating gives CASSLRLAGGYNEQFF.

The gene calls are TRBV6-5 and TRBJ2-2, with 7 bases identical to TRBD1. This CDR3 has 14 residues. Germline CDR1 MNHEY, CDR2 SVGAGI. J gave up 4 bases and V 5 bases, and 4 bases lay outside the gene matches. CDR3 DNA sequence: TGTGCCAGCAGTCCGGGACAGTTCACCGGGGAGCTGTTTTTT. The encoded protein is CASSPGQFTGELFF.

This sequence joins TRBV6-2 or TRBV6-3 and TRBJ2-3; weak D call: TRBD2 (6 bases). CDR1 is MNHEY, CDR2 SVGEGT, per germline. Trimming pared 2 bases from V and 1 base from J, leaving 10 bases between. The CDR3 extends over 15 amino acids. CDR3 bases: TGTGCCAGCAGTTACCCGGGAGCCCGCACAGATACGCAGTATTTT. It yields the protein CASSYPGARTDTQYF.